This TCR beta chain was recorded in a study of vaccination effects on CD4 cells after COVID-19. Looking at the study overall: As their vaccination, participants received two doses of either BNT162b2 or mRNA-1273. Convalescent patient samples, from two individuals, date to 16 days and one week before vaccination. Study observations and caveats: Spike-reactive clones found after vaccination in convalescents were mainly new vaccine-induced clones.

Concerning this clone: Antigen specificity is unknown.

Expansion of antigen-specific CD4+ T cells with viral peptide pools was carried out by the ViraFEST assay before sequencing. Cultured cells yielded isolated CD4+ T cells after approximately nine days. PCR showed that the person got SARS-CoV-2 infection at some point between March and December 2020. Repertoires were generated with immunoSEQ multiplex PCR, while TCRdb's copy carries only in-frame clones and drops some. The profile shows tens of thousands of clones, about 81% of them singletons. The sequence was collected from a human donor who had a prior SARS-CoV-2 infection. The source was CD4+ T cells from PBMCs cultured with a peptide pool, collected before COVID-19 vaccination.

This CDR3 is CATSGRDYLLGSTDTQYF. As DNA, the CDR3 is TGTGCCACCAGTGGACGGGACTACCTACTTGGTAGCACAGATACGCAGTATTTT. V usage is TRBV24-1 and J usage is TRBJ2-3; 7 bases fit TRBD2. Losses at the gene ends were 5 bases for V and 0 bases for J; bases not matched to a gene: 13. Per the germline V gene, CDR1 is KGHDR and CDR2 is SFDVKD. CDR3 length: 18 amino acids.